A selection of T cell receptor beta chains follows, all from one sample in a study of cytomegalovirus exposure and HLA in healthy donors. TCRdb's table, derived via immunoSEQ multiplex PCR, lists solely in-frame clones and lacks some. The profile shows roughly 170,000 clones, approximately 84% of them singletons. Material for sequencing was PBMCs. All receptors come from a girl under 18 in good health and CMV-seropositive. CDR3s include the opening cysteine and the closing phenylalanine or tryptophan.

J: TRBJ1-2
V: TRBV6-1
CDR3: CASRVTGNDGYTF

J: TRBJ1-1
V: TRBV9
CDR3: CASSVGGTEAFF

J: TRBJ1-2
V: TRBV27
CDR3: CASSLRGNGYTF

J: TRBJ2-1
V: TRBV9
CDR3: CASSVEGVAGIYNEQFF

J: TRBJ2-1
V: TRBV7-6
CDR3: CASSLGLAFFEQFF

J: TRBJ2-2
V: TRBV2
CDR3: CASSGPGLSGGELFF

J: TRBJ1-2
V: TRBV7-9
CDR3: CASSLFGTADGYTF

J: TRBJ1-2
V: TRBV7-2
CDR3: CASSPWDRATYGYTF

J: TRBJ1-2
V: TRBV30
CDR3: CARLQGANYGYTF

J: TRBJ2-1
V: TRBV4-1
CDR3: CASSQDNRGIDSYNEQFF

J: TRBJ1-1
V: TRBV7-9
CDR3: CASSLRRLENTEAFF

J: TRBJ2-2
V: TRBV7-3
CDR3: CASSTQQERVGTGELFF

J: TRBJ2-1
V: TRBV5-8
CDR3: CASSLVLGLVVGEQFF

J: TRBJ1-6
V: TRBV11-2
CDR3: CASSLGGRGEFSPLHF

J: TRBJ2-5
V: TRBV11-1
CDR3: CASSLGGGPQETQYF

J: TRBJ1-2
V: TRBV9
CDR3: CASTENPGQVHGYTF

J: TRBJ1-5
V: TRBV6-6
CDR3: CASTEGQNSNQPQHF

J: TRBJ1-1
V: TRBV27
CDR3: CASSLTGVRTEAFF

J: TRBJ1-2
V: TRBV9
CDR3: CASSGRDLPYGYTF

J: TRBJ1-1
V: TRBV30
CDR3: CVLRNRARGAFF

J: TRBJ2-7
V: TRBV9
CDR3: CASSLTVGDNFYEQYF

J: TRBJ2-7
V: TRBV27
CDR3: CASSAGTGDEQYF

J: TRBJ1-4
V: TRBV30
CDR3: CAWSLFGQANEKLFF

J: TRBJ2-7
V: TRBV10-3
CDR3: CAISSGTGKDYEQYF